The rows below give T cell receptor beta chains drawn from one sample of a study of graft-versus-host responses after intestinal transplantation. Sequencing was performed with immunoSEQ multiplex PCR; in TCRdb, only in-frame clones are kept and a portion is missing. The table shows roughly 70,000 clones, with about nine tenths occurring only once. The specimen comprised bone marrow, sampled 734 days after intestinal transplantation. The receptors come from a human patient who received an intestinal transplant, so some T cells may come from the graft donor. CDR3s include the opening cysteine and the closing phenylalanine or tryptophan. The order of the fields is J gene, V gene, CDR3 protein.

TRBJ1-4 | TRBV12-5 | CASGLGSSLPTNEKLFF
TRBJ1-5 | TRBV27 | CASSEGVQRPQHF
TRBJ1-6 | TRBV6-5 | CASSWDRRSPLHF
TRBJ2-5 | TRBV6-5 | CASRDTRFRETQYF
TRBJ2-6 | TRBV6-6 | CASSSDLSGANVLTF
TRBJ1-1 | TRBV9 | CASSVDGTNTEAFF
TRBJ2-1 | TRBV29-1 | CSVDEKTGARYNEQFF
TRBJ2-5 | TRBV21-1 | CASSKVPDGETQYF
TRBJ2-5 | TRBV6-4 | CASRRPFLETQYF
TRBJ2-5 | TRBV10-3 | CAISATSIQETQYF
TRBJ2-1 | TRBV2 | CASSEIKASVEQFF
TRBJ2-5 | TRBV27 | CASRVRTGVETQYF
TRBJ2-7 | TRBV10-3 | CAIGTPSSLGAYEQYF
TRBJ1-4 | TRBV7-2 | CASSLWGTVNEKLFF
TRBJ2-7 | TRBV5-1 | CASSYGTGTYEQYF
TRBJ2-7 | TRBV7-9 | CASSLVAAPYEQYF
TRBJ2-5 | TRBV6-6 | CASSYPGLGGTQYF
TRBJ1-2 | TRBV6-5 | CASSLLTANYGYTF
TRBJ2-3 | TRBV9 | CASSVEPSTDTQYF
TRBJ2-7 | TRBV27 | CASRLTGGPSYEQYF
TRBJ1-6 | TRBV7-9 | CASSLASDLDGISLHF
TRBJ2-1 | TRBV9 | CASSVSSYGNNEQFF
TRBJ1-1 | TRBV11-1 | CASSAIQGSTEAFF
TRBJ2-5 | TRBV9 | CASSGSLGETQYF
TRBJ1-4 | TRBV6-6 | CASSPGRMNEKLFF
TRBJ1-1 | TRBV9 | CASSVHTNTEAFF
TRBJ1-1 | TRBV5-6 | CASSSLTGGLNTEAFF
TRBJ1-3 | TRBV7-3 | CASSSQGPGNTIYF
TRBJ1-1 | TRBV7-9 | CASSLRGLNTEAFF
TRBJ2-3 | TRBV10-3 | CALRRAEYTDTQYF
TRBJ2-1 | TRBV9 | CASSASGGANEQFF
TRBJ2-7 | TRBV12-5 | CASGLVLGEGSYEQYF
TRBJ1-6 | TRBV28 | CASNHNGGGLHSSYNSPLHF
TRBJ1-2 | TRBV27 | CASSLGYNYGYTF
TRBJ1-6 | TRBV19 | CASSIGTGRNSPLHF
TRBJ2-1 | TRBV5-1 | CASSSEGFEGAWGHEQFF
TRBJ1-6 | TRBV10-2 | CASRKTGGLYNSPLHF
TRBJ1-2 | TRBV6-5 | CASSHGQGYTF
TRBJ2-7 | TRBV30 | CAWSLTSGTGAYEQYF
TRBJ2-5 | TRBV13 | CASSSEETQYF
TRBJ2-1 | TRBV28 | CASSLTDRGLGEQFF
TRBJ2-1 | TRBV23-1 | CASSQGRPGNPSGGSYNEQFF
TRBJ2-7 | TRBV7-9 | CASSSGTEKYF